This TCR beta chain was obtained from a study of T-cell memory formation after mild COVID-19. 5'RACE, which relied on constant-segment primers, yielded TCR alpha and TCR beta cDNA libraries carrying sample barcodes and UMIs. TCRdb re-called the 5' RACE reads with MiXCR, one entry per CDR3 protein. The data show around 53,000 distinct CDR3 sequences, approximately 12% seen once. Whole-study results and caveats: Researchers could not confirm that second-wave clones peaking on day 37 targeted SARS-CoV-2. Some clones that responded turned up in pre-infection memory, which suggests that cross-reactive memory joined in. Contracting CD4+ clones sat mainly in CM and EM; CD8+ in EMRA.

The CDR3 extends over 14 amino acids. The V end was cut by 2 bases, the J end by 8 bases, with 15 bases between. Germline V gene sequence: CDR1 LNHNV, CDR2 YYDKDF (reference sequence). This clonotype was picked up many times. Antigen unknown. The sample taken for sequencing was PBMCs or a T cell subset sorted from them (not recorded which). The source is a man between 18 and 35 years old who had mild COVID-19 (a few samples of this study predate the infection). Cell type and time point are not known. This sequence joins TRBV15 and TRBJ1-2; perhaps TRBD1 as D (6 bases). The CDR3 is CATSRTFGGQGYTF. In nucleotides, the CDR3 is TGTGCCACCAGCAGAACTTTCGGGGGGCAAGGCTACACCTTC.